The entry below describes one T cell receptor beta chain. Its antigen is still unknown. Clones were sequenced by immunoSEQ multiplex PCR, and TCRdb holds only the in-frame ones, with some missing. The table records some 130,000 clones, 80% to 90% of them present only once. There are 13 residues in the CDR3. Trimming stripped 4 bases from V and 8 bases from J, with 14 bases between. Germline V gene lookup returns CDR1 SGHTA and CDR2 FQGTGA. The data belong to a study of T cell responses to AZD1222 COVID-19 vaccine. Study in general: Second-dose schedules of about 4 or about 12 weeks were combined. General study findings and limits: Dominant CD4 TCR responses targeted spike regions 160-218 and 743-854. Reports say nearly half of spike-specific TCRs go after unmutated variant regions. Donors were chiefly white British, with a greater number of females, and clonal diversity was perhaps underestimated.

The chain links TRBV7-3 to TRBJ1-1; tentative D call: TRBD1 (6 bases). This receptor was taken from an adult in good health. The material sequenced was peripheral blood, taken on day 0 of AZD1222 vaccination. In DNA, the CDR3 is TGTGCCAGCAGCTCCCCGGGGGCATCCGAAGCTTTCTTT. Protein sequence: CASSSPGASEAFF.